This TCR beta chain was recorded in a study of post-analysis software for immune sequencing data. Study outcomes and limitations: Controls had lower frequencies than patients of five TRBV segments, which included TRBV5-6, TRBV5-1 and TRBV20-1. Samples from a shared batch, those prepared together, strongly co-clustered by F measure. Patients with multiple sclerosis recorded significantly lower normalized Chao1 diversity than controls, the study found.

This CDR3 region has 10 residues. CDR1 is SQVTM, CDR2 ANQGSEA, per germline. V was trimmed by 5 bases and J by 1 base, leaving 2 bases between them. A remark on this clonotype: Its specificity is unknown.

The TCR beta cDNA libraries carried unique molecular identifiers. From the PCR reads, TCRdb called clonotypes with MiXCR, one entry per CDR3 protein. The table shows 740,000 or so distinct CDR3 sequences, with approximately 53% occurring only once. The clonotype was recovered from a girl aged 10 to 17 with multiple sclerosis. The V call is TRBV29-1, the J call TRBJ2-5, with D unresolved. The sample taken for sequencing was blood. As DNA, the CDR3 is TGCAGCGTTTTCCAAGAGACCCAGTACTTC. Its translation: CSVFQETQYF.